This T cell receptor (beta chain) came from a study of T cell repertoires in aging, cancer and after chemotherapy. TCR beta rearrangements were amplified from peripheral blood genomic DNA. This clonotype was detected only a few times. The antigen remains undetermined. Germline CDR1 is SEHNR and CDR2 is FQNEAQ (reference sequence). Trimming took 3 bases from V and 0 from J, leaving 10 bases between them. The CDR3 spans 15 residues. Broader study findings: Across the chemotherapy interval, each cancer cohort showed higher median generation probability, suggesting thymic rebound. Loss of evenness, beyond lost richness, contributed to age-related TCR diversity decline in cancer patients.

A mixed TRB-A/B primer pool amplified rearranged TRB by multiplex touch-down PCR. Using its own MiXCR run on the multiplex PCR reads, TCRdb lists one record per CDR3 protein. The sample carries some 14,000 distinct CDR3 sequences, around 23% recorded once. The sample consisted of blood. The rearrangement links TRBV7-9 to TRBJ2-3; no clear D gene. The receptor was isolated from a human donor in good health. The CDR3 protein is CASSLRPSSTDTQYF. The CDR3 DNA reads TGTGCCAGCAGCTTGAGACCCTCTAGCACAGATACGCAGTATTTT.